These 13 T cell receptor beta chains share one sample of origin, sequenced in a study of immune evolution from preneoplasia to lung adenocarcinoma listed by TCRdb under 2021. The library was generated by the immunoSEQ multiplex PCR assay. TCRdb re-hosts the immuneACCESS table, in-frame sequences only. Its copies lack some clones; in the studies checked, an unresolved V gene accounts for under half of them, and the cause for the rest is not known. The sample contains 4,500 to 6,000 clones, roughly 76% of them found a single time. The leading ten clones occupy 11% of the sample. Specimen: FFPE adjacent normal lung tissue. The receptors derive from a donor of 70 years or more with lung adenocarcinoma.

The V gene is TRBV2, the J gene TRBJ2-5; a possible D gene is TRBD1 (6 bases). Germline V gene data show CDR1 as SNHLY and CDR2 as FYNNEI. Trimming cost V 6 bases and J 1 base, with 9 bases left between them. The CDR3 length is 13 residues. CDR3 sequence reads: CASSGDIQETQYF. The CDR3 DNA reads TGTGCCAGCAGCGGGGACATCCAAGAGACCCAGTACTTC.

This rearrangement joins TRBV6-5 to TRBJ1-2; TRBD1 aligns across 8 bases. Germline CDR1 is MNHEY and CDR2 is SVGAGI. The length of the CDR3 is 14 residues. V dropped 6 bases and J dropped 3; count of bases not matched to a gene: 6. The CDR3 spells CASSPQGEDYGYTF. CDR3 in DNA: TGTGCCAGCAGCCCACAGGGGGAGGACTATGGCTACACCTTC.

The CDR3 sequence: CASAKDVNTEAFF. The CDR3 DNA is TGTGCCAGCGCTAAAGACGTGAACACTGAAGCTTTCTTT. The chain links TRBV9 to TRBJ1-1; no reliable D call. The CDR3 is 13 residues long. CDR1 and CDR2 from the germline V gene are SGDLS and YYNGEE. Trimming shortened V by 7 bases and J by 0 bases, and 10 bases separated the two germline ends.

V usage is TRBV5-4 and J usage is TRBJ2-5; D not certain. Trimming shortened V by 3 bases and J by 3 bases, and 9 bases separated the two germline ends. Germline V gene sequence: CDR1 SGHNT, CDR2 YYREEE (reference sequence). The CDR3 has 13 residues. The CDR3, as DNA: TGTGCCAGCAGCTCCCGAAAGGAAGAGACCCAGTACTTC. Its translation is CASSSRKEETQYF.

The chain links TRBV28 to TRBJ1-2, with D possibly being TRBD1 (5 bases). Germline-derived CDR1 and CDR2 are MDHEN and SYDVKM. CDR3 length: 14 amino acids. Trimming pared 7 bases from V and 5 bases from J, leaving 17 bases between. CDR3 protein: CASNRRDAGYGYTF. As DNA, the CDR3 is TGTGCCAGCAACCGCAGGGACGCTGGGTATGGCTACACCTTC.

The rearrangement uses TRBV12-5 and TRBJ2-3; D may correspond to TRBD1 or TRBD2 (6 bases each). Trimming pared 7 bases from V and 3 bases from J, leaving 11 bases between. Germline CDR1 is LGHNT and CDR2 is FRNRAP. The length of the CDR3 is 13 residues. The CDR3: CASARGTTDTQYF. The CDR3 DNA sequence: TGTGCTAGTGCCCGGGGGACAACAGATACGCAGTATTTT.

This clone has just one count. The J gene is TRBJ2-1, the V gene TRBV29-1; 7 nucleotides align to TRBD1. The germline V gene has CDR1 SQVTM and CDR2 ANQGSEA. The V and J ends lost 7 bases and 8 bases, in that order; junction bases with no gene match: 17. The CDR3 is 15 amino acids. The CDR3 spells CSAATGTGVVDEQFF. CDR3 nucleotide sequence: TGCAGCGCCGCCACTGGAACAGGGGTCGTGGATGAGCAGTTCTTC.

The chain employs TRBV27 and TRBJ2-5; no clear D gene. The CDR3 is 11 residues long. Trimming took 9 bases from V and 5 from J, leaving 10 bases between them. Germline V gene lookup returns CDR1 MNHEY and CDR2 SMNVEV (reference sequence). The CDR3 here is CARTPKETQYF. CDR3 in DNA: TGTGCCAGGACGCCCAAGGAGACCCAGTACTTC.

The rearrangement uses TRBV28 and TRBJ2-7; 10 bases match TRBD2. The CDR3 has 13 amino acids. CDR1 and CDR2 from the germline V gene are MDHEN and SYDVKM. The J segment lost 3 bases and the V segment lost 9 bases, leaving 5 bases of the junction unmatched. The CDR3 DNA follows: TGTGCCAGTTCGATAGCGGGAGGCTACGAGCAGTACTTC. Its protein product is CASSIAGGYEQYF.

This sequence joins TRBV30 and TRBJ2-7; a weak D match, TRBD1 (6 bases). Germline CDR1 and CDR2: GTSNPN and SVGIG (reference sequence). V gave up 0 bases and J gave up 1 base, with 19 bases separating them. The CDR3 is 17 amino acids. This CDR3 reads CAWSVALLRGLSYEQYF. The CDR3 nucleotides are TGTGCCTGGAGTGTAGCCTTACTCAGGGGTCTATCCTACGAGCAGTACTTC.

The chain links TRBV30 to TRBJ1-3; D not resolved. Per germline, CDR1 GTSNPN and CDR2 SVGIG (reference sequence). Trimming took 4 bases from V and 0 from J, leaving 10 bases between them. The CDR3 consists of 14 residues. The CDR3 loop reads CAWTRTSSGNTIYF. The CDR3 nucleotides are TGTGCCTGGACTCGGACGAGCTCTGGAAACACCATATATTTT. The whole variable domain, filled in from reference TRBV30 and TRBJ1-3, reads SQTIHQWPATLVQPVGSPLSLECTVEGTSNPNLYWYRQAAGRGLQLLFYSVGIGQISSEVPQNLSASRPQDRQFILSSKKLLLSDSGFYLCAWTRTSSGNTIYFGEGSWLTVV.

The chain is built from TRBV11-2 and TRBJ1-4; no definite D call. This CDR3 has 15 amino acids. Between the trimmed V and J ends, which lost 1 base and 1 base, there was a span of 7 bases. Germline CDR1 is SGHAT and CDR2 is FQNNGV. The chain's CDR3 is CASSLVAVTNEKLFF. CDR3 in DNA: TGTGCCAGCAGCTTAGTAGCTGTAACTAATGAAAAACTGTTTTTT.

This rearrangement joins TRBV7-2 to TRBJ1-1; D gene uncertain. The CDR3 loop spans 14 amino acids. The germline V gene has CDR1 SGHTA and CDR2 FQGNSA. Trimming left V 1 base short and J 1 base short, with 7 bases between. CDR3 region: CASSLVTANTEAFF. The DNA for the CDR3 is TGTGCCAGCAGCTTAGTCACAGCGAACACTGAAGCTTTCTTT. Filled out from reference TRBV7-2 and TRBJ1-1, the complete variable domain reads GAGVSQSPSNKVTEKGKDVELRCDPISGHTALYWYRQSLGQGLEFLIYFQGNSAPDKSGLPSDRFSAERTGGSVSTLTIQRTQQEDSAVYLCASSLVTANTEAFFGQGTRLTVV.